This T cell receptor (beta chain) was captured by sequencing in a study of blood T cell repertoires in COVID-19. Across the whole study: Italy, Spain and the United States were the sources of the convalescent and acute COVID-19 samples.

The CDR3 contains 17 residues. In the original analysis: The authors estimated nucleated cell counts from reference gene primer amplification. Produced via immunoSEQ multiplex PCR; TCRdb's table is partial and in-frame only. That table supplies the V and J calls and clone size; D and trimming were determined from the DNA. There are about 250,000 clones in the sample; roughly 88% occur only once, and around 6.6% lies in the top ten. This chain joins TRBV21-1 and TRBJ2-7; the table names TRBD2, a call not compared with the DNA. TRBV21-1 is tagged as a pseudogene. Sequenced input: peripheral blood. The receptor comes from a woman in her 30s with COVID-19, enrolled during active disease. CDR3 coding DNA: TGTGCCAGCAGCAAAGTGTGTGGCGGGGGCAGCTCCTACGAGCAGTACGTC. Translation: CASSKVCGGGSSYEQYV.